Each of the 27 T cell receptor beta chains below was sequenced from the same sample in a study of OX40 agonist ivuxolimab in advanced cancers. The repertoire was sequenced with immunoSEQ multiplex PCR; TCRdb's copy has only in-frame clones and lacks some. In the table there are over 14,000 clones, more than 70% of which are singletons. The source was CD4+ or CD8+ T cells sorted from blood, collected in a trial of the OX40 agonist ivuxolimab. All receptors derive from an adult with an advanced solid tumor such as melanoma, head and neck, liver or kidney cancer.

V is TRBV10-2 and J is TRBJ2-5, with 12 bases aligning to TRBD2. Germline loops: CDR1 WSHSY, CDR2 SAAADI. This CDR3 is 16 amino acids long. V trimming: 2 bases; J trimming: 3 bases; junction bases outside the gene matches: 4. This chain's CDR3 is CASSEQASGREETQYF. The CDR3 DNA reads TGCGCCAGCAGTGAGCAGGCTAGCGGGAGGGAAGAGACCCAGTACTTC.

The V call is TRBV6-1, the J call TRBJ2-2, with D unresolved. V lost 3 bases and J lost 5, with 4 bases in between. Looked up from germline, CDR1 is MNHNS and CDR2 is SASEGT. This CDR3 has 12 residues. The CDR3 region is CASSETTGELFF. Written as DNA, the CDR3 is TGTGCCAGCAGTGAGACGACCGGGGAGCTGTTTTTT.

This chain connects TRBV7-9 to TRBJ2-1, with 9 bases matching TRBD1. The germline CDR1 and CDR2 sequences are SEHNR and FQNEAQ (reference sequence). The CDR3 has 13 residues. V lost 6 bases to trimming and J lost 12 bases; unmatched junction nucleotides: 9. The CDR3 loop reads CASRGDRDERQFF. CDR3 in DNA: TGTGCCAGCAGGGGGGACAGGGACGAACGGCAGTTCTTC.

The chain has TRBV5-6 and TRBJ2-1; D gene uncertain. CDR3 size: 14 residues. V lost 4 bases and J 4 bases, leaving 12 bases between the germline ends. Germline values: CDR1 SGHDT, CDR2 YYEEEE. This chain's CDR3 is CASSPADGYNEQFF. CDR3 in DNA: TGTGCCAGCAGCCCGGCCGATGGGTACAATGAGCAGTTCTTC.

J is TRBJ2-1 and V is TRBV7-8, with 12 bases fitting TRBD2. Germline V gene sequence: CDR1 SGHVS, CDR2 FQNEAQ. CDR3 length equals 17 residues. V shed 5 bases and J 7 bases; nucleotides not matched to a gene: 12. This chain's CDR3 is CASSPLASGRVMNEQFF. CDR3 in DNA: TGTGCCAGCAGCCCCCTAGCTAGCGGGAGGGTAATGAATGAGCAGTTCTTC.

The chain joins TRBV19 to TRBJ2-1, with D perhaps TRBD2 (5 bases). Trimming left V 5 bases short and J 6 bases short, with 17 bases between. The CDR3 sequence is 15 residues long. Germline loops: CDR1 LNHDA, CDR2 SQIVND (reference sequence). The CDR3 is CASSLRTLAPNEQFF. The DNA of the CDR3 is TGTGCCAGTAGTCTCCGGACTCTCGCCCCCAATGAGCAGTTCTTC.

The V call is TRBV19, the J call TRBJ2-7; tentatively, D is TRBD2 (5 bases). With 3 bases removed from V and 2 bases from J, the gap between germline ends came to 14 bases. The CDR3 runs 15 residues. From germline, CDR1 is LNHDA and CDR2 SQIVND (reference sequence). The CDR3 reads CASSMGTGITYEQYF. CDR3 bases: TGTGCCAGTAGTATGGGAACGGGAATCACCTACGAGCAGTACTTC.

The V gene is TRBV9, the J gene TRBJ2-3; D not certain. The CDR3 is 13 amino acids. In germline, CDR1 is SGDLS, CDR2 YYNGEE. V was shortened by 0 bases and J by 2 bases, with 4 bases between the two germline ends. In DNA, the CDR3 is TGTGCCAGCAGCGTAGACTACACAGATACGCAGTATTTT. It yields the protein CASSVDYTDTQYF.

V and J are TRBV6-5 and TRBJ2-7; unclear D gene. Deletions cut 0 bases from V and 3 bases from J, with 12 bases between. CDR1 MNHEY and CDR2 SVGAGI come from the germline V gene. This CDR3 contains 15 residues. The CDR3 bases are TGTGCCAGCAGTTACTCTGTCTCCGTTTTCTACGAGCAGTACTTC. This codes for CASSYSVSVFYEQYF.

CDR3 DNA: TGTGCCAGCAGCTTAGTTGACAGGGGCGACGAGCAGTACTTC. Its protein product is CASSLVDRGDEQYF. The chain recombines TRBV7-2 with TRBJ2-7; 8 bases are shared with TRBD1. The CDR3 runs 14 residues. CDR1 SGHTA and CDR2 FQGNSA come from the germline V gene. V lost 1 base to trimming and J lost 5 bases; unmatched junction nucleotides: 4.

V and J are TRBV6-5 and TRBJ1-2; D uncertain. From germline, CDR1 is MNHEY and CDR2 SVGAGI. This CDR3 contains 14 residues. V was trimmed by 2 bases and J by 7 bases, leaving 14 bases between them. In nucleotides, the CDR3 is TGTGCCAGCAGTTACCCCGACGGTGGAGGTGGCTACACCTTC. Its protein is CASSYPDGGGGYTF.

The chain links TRBV27 to TRBJ2-7, with 12 bases fitting TRBD1. The germline V gene has CDR1 MNHEY and CDR2 SMNVEV (reference sequence). Trimming removed 4 bases from V and 5 bases from J; junction bases left unmatched: 6. The CDR3 length is 15 residues. The CDR3 protein is CASSYSGTGGNEQYF. The CDR3 bases are TGTGCCAGCAGTTATTCCGGGACAGGGGGCAACGAGCAGTACTTC.

This clone occurred a few times. The chain is built from TRBV6-5 and TRBJ2-7, with TRBD1 matching over 7 bases. CDR1 is MNHEY and CDR2 is SVGAGI in the germline V gene. The V segment lost 6 bases and the J segment 6 bases; nucleotides outside the gene matches: 11. The length of the CDR3 is 14 residues. CDR3 in DNA: TGTGCCAGCAGAAAGAGGGACAGCCCTTTCGAGCAGTACTTC. This gives the protein CASRKRDSPFEQYF.

The chain combines TRBV6-9 with TRBJ1-1; D not resolved. V lost 3 bases to trimming and J lost 4 bases, with 9 bases between them. CDR1 is MNHGY and CDR2 is SVAAGI in the germline V gene. The CDR3 runs 13 residues. The CDR3 DNA follows: TGTGCCAGCAGTTACTCGAAGGGCACTGAAGCTTTCTTT. Amino acid sequence: CASSYSKGTEAFF.

V usage is TRBV29-1 and J usage is TRBJ2-2, with D unresolved. V was cut by 6 bases and J by 5 bases, with 22 bases left in between. The CDR3 runs 16 residues. CDR1 SQVTM and CDR2 ANQGSEA come from the germline V gene. The CDR3 DNA reads TGCAGCGTAACTCCTAAGGGCCCCTCATGGACCGGGGAGCTGTTTTTT. This encodes CSVTPKGPSWTGELFF.

This clone was detected only a few times. The junction departs from the called germline gene at one end, perhaps through a read error. V and J are TRBV27 and TRBJ2-2; D remains ambiguous. CDR3 size: 13 residues. From germline, CDR1 is MNHEY and CDR2 SMNVEV (reference sequence). The CDR3 region is CASSLSNSGELFF. The DNA for the CDR3 is TGTGCCAGCAGTTTATCGAACTCCGGGGAGCTGTTTTTT.

This chain connects TRBV9 to TRBJ2-5; 10 nucleotides match TRBD2. This CDR3 spans 15 amino acids. Per germline, CDR1 SGDLS and CDR2 YYNGEE. V lost 2 bases, J lost 2 bases, and 3 bases stayed unmatched. The chain's CDR3 is CASSVGLADQETQYF. CDR3 in DNA: TGTGCCAGCAGCGTTGGACTAGCGGATCAAGAGACCCAGTACTTC. The full variable domain, rest sourced from reference TRBV9 and TRBJ2-5, is DSGVTQTPKHLITATGQRVTLRCSPRSGDLSVYWYQQSLDQGLQFLIQYYNGEERAKGNILERFSAQQFPDLHSELNLSSLELGDSALYFCASSVGLADQETQYFGPGTRLLVL.

This rearrangement joins TRBV27 to TRBJ2-5; no definite D call. The V and J ends lost 6 bases and 2 bases respectively, with 16 bases between them. Germline loops: CDR1 MNHEY, CDR2 SMNVEV (reference sequence). This CDR3 comprises 15 residues. As DNA, the CDR3 is TGTGCCAGCAGAACCTATTATGGGCGTCAAGAGACCCAGTACTTC. Protein product: CASRTYYGRQETQYF.

This clone was recorded only once. The V call is TRBV28, the J call TRBJ1-3, with D unclear. The CDR3 has 14 residues. Germline assignment: CDR1 MDHEN and CDR2 SYDVKM. The V end lost 1 base, the J end lost 0 bases, and 4 bases lay between the germline ends. CDR3 sequence reads: CASSLSISGNTIYF. The CDR3, as DNA: TGTGCCAGCAGTTTATCTATCTCTGGAAACACCATATATTTT. The complete variable domain, with remaining parts taken from reference TRBV28 and TRBJ1-3, reads DVKVTQSSRYLVKRTGEKVFLECVQDMDHENMFWYRQDPGLGLRLIYFSYDVKMKEKGDIPEGYSVSREKKERFSLILESASTNQTSMYLCASSLSISGNTIYFGEGSWLTVV.

The CDR3 coding sequence is TGTGCCAGCAGCTTGGACGCCTGGGGAACACCCCTTGAAGAGCAGTACTTC. It yields the protein CASSLDAWGTPLEEQYF. J is TRBJ2-7 and V is TRBV5-4, with D uncertain. The CDR3 is made up of 17 amino acids. The V and J ends lost 0 bases and 7 bases respectively, with 23 bases between them. Germline V gives CDR1 SGHNT, CDR2 YYREEE (reference sequence).

This clone was observed once. The V and J genes are TRBV21-1 and TRBJ2-2; the table's TRBD2 call for D was not verified on the DNA. TRBV21-1 is shown as a pseudogene. This CDR3 is built from 14 residues. CDR3 DNA sequence: TGTGCCAGCTTCCACTTAACGAACACCGGGGAGCTGTTTTTT. Encoded protein: CASFHLTNTGELFF.

This sequence joins TRBV6-9 and TRBJ1-5; no reliable D call. Trimming removed 6 bases from V and 2 bases from J, with 11 bases in between. The CDR3 length is 14 residues. Looked up from germline, CDR1 is MNHGY and CDR2 is SVAAGI. The CDR3 bases are TGTGCCAGCAGACGACCCGGACGCAATCAGCCCCAGCATTTT. Residues: CASRRPGRNQPQHF.

The V and J genes are TRBV6-5 and TRBJ2-7, with D uncertain. The V and J ends lost 6 bases and 4 bases respectively, with 13 bases between them. Germline CDR1 reads MNHEY; CDR2 reads SVGAGI. This CDR3 spans 13 amino acids. The CDR3 DNA follows: TGTGCCAGCAGCCATGACGGCGGTTACGAGCAGTACTTC. Protein sequence: CASSHDGGYEQYF.

Comments on this clone: The junction departs from germline at one end; a sequencing error may be responsible. V usage is TRBV11-2 and J usage is TRBJ2-7; 10 positions agree with TRBD2. CDR3 length equals 17 residues. Germline V CDR1 and CDR2: SGHAT, FQNNGV. The chain's CDR3 is CASSVDSGRTYYYEQYF. In nucleotides, the CDR3 is TGTGCCAGCAGCGTAGATAGCGGGAGGACCTACTACTACGAGCAGTACTTC. Full variable domain (remainder filled in from reference TRBV11-2 and TRBJ2-7): EAGVAQSPRYKIIEKRQSVAFWCNPISGHATLYWYQQILGQGPKLLIQFQNNGVVDDSQLPKDRFSAERLKGVDSTLKIQPAKLEDSAVYLCASSVDSGRTYYYEQYFGPGTRLTVT.

The chain joins TRBV29-1 to TRBJ2-7; 7 positions agree with TRBD1. From germline, CDR1 is SQVTM and CDR2 ANQGSEA. J was trimmed by 0 bases and V by 4 bases; bases with no gene match: 0. This CDR3 comprises 12 residues. The DNA for the CDR3 is TGCAGCGTTGGGGACAGCTCCTACGAGCAGTACTTC. Amino acid sequence: CSVGDSSYEQYF.

This chain connects TRBV15 to TRBJ2-1; possible D gene TRBD2, 5 bases. Germline V lookup: CDR1 LNHNV, CDR2 YYDKDF (reference sequence). Trimming stripped 2 bases from V and 9 bases from J, with 8 bases between. This CDR3 comprises 12 residues. Here the CDR3 DNA reads TGTGCCACCAGCAGACTGAGCGGTGAGCAGTTCTTC. Residues: CATSRLSGEQFF.

The chain combines TRBV9 with TRBJ1-1; TRBD1 matches at 7 bases. The CDR3 loop spans 14 amino acids. The V segment lost 3 bases and the J segment 2 bases; nucleotides outside the gene matches: 4. Germline assignment: CDR1 SGDLS and CDR2 YYNGEE. The CDR3, as DNA: TGTGCCAGCAGCGAGAGGGGGCTTAACACTGAAGCTTTCTTT. Protein sequence: CASSERGLNTEAFF. Complete variable domain (other parts from reference TRBV9 and TRBJ1-1): DSGVTQTPKHLITATGQRVTLRCSPRSGDLSVYWYQQSLDQGLQFLIQYYNGEERAKGNILERFSAQQFPDLHSELNLSSLELGDSALYFCASSERGLNTEAFFGQGTRLTVV.